This T cell receptor beta chain was profiled in a study of patients and donors after allogeneic stem cell transplantation (dated by TCRdb to the early 2020s). The germline V gene gives CDR1 as SGDLS and CDR2 as YYNGEE. Inclusive of the bounding cysteine and phenylalanine, the CDR3 is 19 residues long. Of the read, only the CDR3 DNA is kept; its 57 bases are in frame from base 1. Here V drops 0 bases and J drops 0 bases, and the junction holds 8 bases not matched to any gene. This clonotype has a single count. The target of this receptor is not known. There are no base qualities to consult, and no much larger clone falls within one base. One read alone is weak evidence. The library relied on RT-PCR. TCRdb names NextSeq 550 as the instrument used. Using fastp at Q25 and MiXCR, TCRdb reprocessed the public reads and kept productive beta chains. Rows with a matching CDR3 protein are joined into one entry that keeps the most common DNA and genes. The sample profile shows 100,000 to 130,000 distinct CDR3 sequences; about a third of them were found once. Around 25% of the sample is taken by the ten largest.

Input material: blood, either unsorted or a sorted T cell fraction (not recorded which). The rearranged segments are TRBV9 and TRBJ2-1; 11 nucleotides in the junction match TRBD2. This receptor was obtained from a human donor who was either an allogeneic HSCT recipient or a stem cell or donor lymphocyte infusion donor (not recorded which). It is not recorded whose cells these are; they may come from a transplant donor. Here is the DNA: TGTGCCAGCAGCGTAGCTCGGACTAGCGGGCCGAGCTCCTACAATGAGCAGTTCTTC. It codes for CASSVARTSGPSSYNEQFF.